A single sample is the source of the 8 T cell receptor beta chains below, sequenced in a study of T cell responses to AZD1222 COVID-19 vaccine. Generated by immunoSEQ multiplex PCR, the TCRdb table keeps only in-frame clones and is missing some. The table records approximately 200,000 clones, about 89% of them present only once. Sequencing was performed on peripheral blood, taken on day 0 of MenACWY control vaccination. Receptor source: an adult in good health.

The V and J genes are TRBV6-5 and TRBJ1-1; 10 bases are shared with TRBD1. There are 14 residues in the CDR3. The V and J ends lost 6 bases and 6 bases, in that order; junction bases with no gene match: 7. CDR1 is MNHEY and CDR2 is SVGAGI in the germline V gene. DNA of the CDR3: TGTGCCAGCAGAAGACAGGGGGCAGTGGCTGAAGCTTTCTTT. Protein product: CASRRQGAVAEAFF.

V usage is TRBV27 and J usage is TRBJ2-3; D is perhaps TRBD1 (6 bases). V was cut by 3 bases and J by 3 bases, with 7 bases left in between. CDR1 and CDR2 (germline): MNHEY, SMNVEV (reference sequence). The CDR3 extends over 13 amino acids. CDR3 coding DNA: TGTGCCAGCAGTTTCAGGGGAACAGATACGCAGTATTTT. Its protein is CASSFRGTDTQYF.

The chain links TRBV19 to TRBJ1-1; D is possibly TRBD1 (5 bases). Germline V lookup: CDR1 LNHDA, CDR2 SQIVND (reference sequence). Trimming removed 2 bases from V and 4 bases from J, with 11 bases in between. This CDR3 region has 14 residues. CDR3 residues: CASSISDSGTEAFF. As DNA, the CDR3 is TGTGCCAGTAGTATATCCGACAGTGGCACTGAAGCTTTCTTT.

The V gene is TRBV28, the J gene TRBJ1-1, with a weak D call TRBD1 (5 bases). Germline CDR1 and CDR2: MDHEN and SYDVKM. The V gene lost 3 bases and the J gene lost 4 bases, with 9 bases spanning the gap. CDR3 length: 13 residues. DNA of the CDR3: TGTGCCAGCAGTTTTGCGGGGGGCACTGAAGCTTTCTTT. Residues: CASSFAGGTEAFF.

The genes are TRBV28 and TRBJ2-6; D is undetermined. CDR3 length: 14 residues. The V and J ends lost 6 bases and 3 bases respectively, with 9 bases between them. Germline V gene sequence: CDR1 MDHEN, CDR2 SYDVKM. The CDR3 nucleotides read TGTGCCAGCAGCCGGGTAGGTGGGGCCAACGTCCTGACTTTC. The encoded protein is CASSRVGGANVLTF.

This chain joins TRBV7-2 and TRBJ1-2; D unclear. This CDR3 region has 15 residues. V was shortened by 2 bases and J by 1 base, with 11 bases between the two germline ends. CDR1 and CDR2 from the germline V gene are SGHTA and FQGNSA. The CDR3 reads CASSLPSRHNYGYTF. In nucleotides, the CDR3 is TGTGCCAGCAGCTTACCTTCCAGACATAACTATGGCTACACCTTC. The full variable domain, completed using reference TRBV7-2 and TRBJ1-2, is GAGVSQSPSNKVTEKGKDVELRCDPISGHTALYWYRQSLGQGLEFLIYFQGNSAPDKSGLPSDRFSAERTGGSVSTLTIQRTQQEDSAVYLCASSLPSRHNYGYTFGSGTRLTVV.

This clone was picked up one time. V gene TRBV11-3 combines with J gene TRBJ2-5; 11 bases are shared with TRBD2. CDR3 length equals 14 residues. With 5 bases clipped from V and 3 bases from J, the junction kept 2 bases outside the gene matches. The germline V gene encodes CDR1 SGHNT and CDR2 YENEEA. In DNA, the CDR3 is TGTGCCAGCAGCGCGACTAGCGGGAAAGAGACCCAGTACTTC. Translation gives CASSATSGKETQYF.

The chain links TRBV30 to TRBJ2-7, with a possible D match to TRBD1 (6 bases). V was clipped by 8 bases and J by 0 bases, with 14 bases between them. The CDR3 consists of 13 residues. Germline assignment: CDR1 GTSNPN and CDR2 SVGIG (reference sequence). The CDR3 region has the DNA TGTGCCGCGAAAGGGGGTCGCTCCTACGAGCAGTACTTC. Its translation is CAAKGGRSYEQYF.